Only a few counts were recorded for the clone carrying this T cell receptor beta chain. The antigen is undetermined. The germline V gene has CDR1 SNHLY and CDR2 FYNNEI. The V end was cut by 5 bases, the J end by 0 bases, with 13 bases between. The CDR3 sequence is 15 residues long. For the second PCR, which ran for about 6 to 11 cycles, a sample-barcoded 5' primer and a J-beta primer mix were used. TCRdb passed the 5' RACE reads through MiXCR, listing each CDR3 protein once. The sample consists of 1.5 million to 2 million distinct CDR3 sequences, 28% of them appearing once. The data derive from a study of blood T cells in healthy people across ages. Study-wide points: Unknown CMV status may confound age-related changes in expanded clones. Investigators viewed diversity estimates from one million T cells as underestimates, the study reported.

Sequencing was carried out using blood. This chain connects TRBV2 to TRBJ1-1; no firm D call. This TCR was sampled from a woman aged 25 to 39 in good health. CDR3 DNA: TGTGCCAGCAGTCCATGGGGAGTTCTGAACACTGAAGCTTTCTTT. Its translation is CASSPWGVLNTEAFF.